This T cell receptor beta chain was documented in a study of T cells in Graves' hyperthyroidism and ophthalmopathy. CDR3 length equals 14 residues. Trimming removed 1 base from V and 6 bases from J; junction bases left unmatched: 4. Germline V gene lookup returns CDR1 LGHNT and CDR2 FRNRAP. TCR beta CDR3 sequences were amplified from RNA transcripts. HTBI primers were used for first-round RT-PCR of the TCR CDR3. TCRdb processed the multiplex PCR reads anew with MiXCR; each CDR3 protein has one entry. The sample shows hundreds of thousands of distinct CDR3 sequences, over 35% of them seen only once. This clonotype originated in a man aged 18 to 30 with Graves' hyperthyroidism. The chain is built from TRBV12-5 and TRBJ2-5; TRBD1 aligns across 8 bases. Sequencing used blood. The DNA of the CDR3 is TGTGCTAGTGGTTTGGACAGGGGGAGACAGACCCAGTACTTC. This codes for CASGLDRGRQTQYF. The entire variable domain, with the rest obtained from reference TRBV12-5 and TRBJ2-5, is as follows: DARVTQTPRHKVTEMGQEVTMRCQPILGHNTVFWYRQTMMQGLELLAYFRNRAPLDDSGMPKDRFSAEMPDATLATLKIQPSEPRDSAVYFCASGLDRGRQTQYFGPGTRLLVL.